The clone carrying this T cell receptor (beta chain) was counted a few times. Generated by immunoSEQ multiplex PCR, the TCRdb table keeps only in-frame clones and is missing some. The table has approximately 6,000 clones, almost 70% seen once. The post-treatment osteosarcoma tumors were primary, local recurrence or metastasis specimens from poor-prognosis patients. These data are taken from a study of the immune and genomic landscape of osteosarcoma. This CDR3 comprises 15 residues. Trimming at V came to 5 bases and at J to 4 bases, leaving 4 bases not matched to a gene. Germline V gene data show CDR1 as SGHNT and CDR2 as YENEEA.

The sequencing sample was made of osteosarcoma tumor tissue from the lung. V usage is TRBV11-3 and J usage is TRBJ2-7; 14 bases are a match to TRBD2. This sequence was found in a human donor with osteosarcoma. CDR3 nucleotide sequence: TGTGCCAGCAGCACGGGGACTAGCGGGAGTTACGAGCAGTACTTC. Its translation is CASSTGTSGSYEQYF.